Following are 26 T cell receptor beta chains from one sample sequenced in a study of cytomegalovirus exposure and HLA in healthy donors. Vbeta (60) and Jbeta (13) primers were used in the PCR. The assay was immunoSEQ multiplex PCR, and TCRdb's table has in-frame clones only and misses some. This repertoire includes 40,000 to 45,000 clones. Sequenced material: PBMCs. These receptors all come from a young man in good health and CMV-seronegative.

The CDR3 loop is CASSFVAGAWDQPQHF. For the CDR3, the DNA is TGTGCCAGCAGCTTTGTCGCGGGGGCATGGGATCAGCCCCAGCATTTT. This chain uses TRBV7-8 with TRBJ1-5; D is perhaps TRBD1 (6 bases). V was clipped by 3 bases and J by 5 bases, with 17 bases between them. Looked up from germline, CDR1 is SGHVS and CDR2 is FQNEAQ. The CDR3 covers 16 residues.

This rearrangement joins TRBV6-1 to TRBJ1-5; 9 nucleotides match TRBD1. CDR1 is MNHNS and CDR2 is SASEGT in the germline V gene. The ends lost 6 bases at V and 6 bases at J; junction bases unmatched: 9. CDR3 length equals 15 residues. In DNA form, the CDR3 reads TGTGCCAGCAGCGCGGGACAGGGCAGGAGTCAGCCCCAGCATTTT. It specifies CASSAGQGRSQPQHF.

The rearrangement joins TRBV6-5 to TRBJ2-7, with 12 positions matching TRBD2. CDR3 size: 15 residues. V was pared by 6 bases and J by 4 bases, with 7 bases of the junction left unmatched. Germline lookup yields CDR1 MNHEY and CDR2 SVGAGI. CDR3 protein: CASSSPGTSGYEQYF. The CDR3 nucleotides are TGTGCCAGCAGCTCTCCCGGGACTAGCGGGTACGAGCAGTACTTC.

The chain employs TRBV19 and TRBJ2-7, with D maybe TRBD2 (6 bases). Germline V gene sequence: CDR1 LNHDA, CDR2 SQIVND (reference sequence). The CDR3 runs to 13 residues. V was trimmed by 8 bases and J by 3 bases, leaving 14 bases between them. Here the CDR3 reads CASVSNGGYEQYF. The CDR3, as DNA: TGTGCCAGTGTGAGCAACGGGGGCTACGAGCAGTACTTC.

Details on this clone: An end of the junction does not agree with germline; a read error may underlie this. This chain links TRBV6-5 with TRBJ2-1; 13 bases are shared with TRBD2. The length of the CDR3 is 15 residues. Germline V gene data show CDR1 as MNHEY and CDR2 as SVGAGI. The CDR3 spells CVSTSGLAGDNEQFF. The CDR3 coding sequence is TGTGTCAGCACCTCCGGACTAGCGGGGGACAATGAGCAGTTCTTC.

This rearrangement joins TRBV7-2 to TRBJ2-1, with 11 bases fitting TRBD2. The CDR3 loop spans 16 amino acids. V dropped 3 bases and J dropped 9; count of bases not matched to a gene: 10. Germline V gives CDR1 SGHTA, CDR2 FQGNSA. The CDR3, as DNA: TGTGCCAGCAGCTTCCCCGTAGCGGGGGGGCCGGGTGAGCAGTTCTTC. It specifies CASSFPVAGGPGEQFF. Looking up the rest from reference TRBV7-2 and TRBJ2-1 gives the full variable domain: GAGVSQSPSNKVTEKGKDVELRCDPISGHTALYWYRQSLGQGLEFLIYFQGNSAPDKSGLPSDRFSAERTGGSVSTLTIQRTQQEDSAVYLCASSFPVAGGPGEQFFGPGTRLTVL.

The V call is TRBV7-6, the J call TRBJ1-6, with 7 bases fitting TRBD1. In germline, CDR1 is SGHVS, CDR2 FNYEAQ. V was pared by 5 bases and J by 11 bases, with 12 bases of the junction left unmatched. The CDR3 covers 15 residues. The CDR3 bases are TGTGCCAGCAGCATAGAGACAGGGAGTAGCGCACCCCTCCACTTT. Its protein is CASSIETGSSAPLHF. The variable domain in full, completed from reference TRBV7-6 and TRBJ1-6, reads GAGVSQSPRYKVTKRGQDVALRCDPISGHVSLYWYRQALGQGPEFLTYFNYEAQQDKSGLPNDRFSAERPEGSISTLTIQRTEQRDSAMYRCASSIETGSSAPLHFGNGTRLTVT.

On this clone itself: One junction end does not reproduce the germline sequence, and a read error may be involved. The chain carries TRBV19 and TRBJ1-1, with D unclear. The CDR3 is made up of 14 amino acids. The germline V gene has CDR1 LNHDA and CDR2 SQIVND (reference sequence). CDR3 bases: TGTGCCAGTAGTATCCCGGGTATGAACACTGAAGATTTCTTT. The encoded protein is CASSIPGMNTEDFF. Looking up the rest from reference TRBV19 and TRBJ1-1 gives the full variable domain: DGGITQSPKYLFRKEGQNVTLSCEQNLNHDAMYWYRQDPGQGLRLIYYSQIVNDFQKGDIAEGYSVSREKKESFPLTVTSAQKNPTAFYLCASSIPGMNTEDFFGQGTRLTVV.

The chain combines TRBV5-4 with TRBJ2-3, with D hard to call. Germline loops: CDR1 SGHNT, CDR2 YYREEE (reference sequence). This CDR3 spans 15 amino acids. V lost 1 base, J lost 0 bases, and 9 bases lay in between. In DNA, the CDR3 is TGTGCCAGCAGCTTGCACAGCTCTAGCACAGATACGCAGTATTTT. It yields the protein CASSLHSSSTDTQYF.

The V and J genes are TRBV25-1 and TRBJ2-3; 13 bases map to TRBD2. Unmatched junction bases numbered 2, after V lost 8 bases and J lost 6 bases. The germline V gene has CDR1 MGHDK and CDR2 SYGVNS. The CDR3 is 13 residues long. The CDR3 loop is CASGLAGADTQYF. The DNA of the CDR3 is TGTGCCAGCGGACTAGCGGGGGCGGATACGCAGTATTTT.

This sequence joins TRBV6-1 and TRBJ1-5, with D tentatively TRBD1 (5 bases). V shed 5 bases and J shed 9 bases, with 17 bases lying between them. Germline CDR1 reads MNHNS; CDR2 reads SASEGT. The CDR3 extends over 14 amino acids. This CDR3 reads CASSPDWGVGPQHF. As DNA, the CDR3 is TGTGCCAGCAGTCCGGACTGGGGGGTTGGGCCCCAGCATTTT.

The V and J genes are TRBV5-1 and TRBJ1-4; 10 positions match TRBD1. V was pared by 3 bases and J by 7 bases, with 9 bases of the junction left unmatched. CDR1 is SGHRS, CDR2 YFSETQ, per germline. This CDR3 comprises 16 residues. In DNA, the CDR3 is TGCGCCAGCAGCTACTCCGGGACAGGGGTGGGTGAAAAACTGTTTTTT. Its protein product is CASSYSGTGVGEKLFF.

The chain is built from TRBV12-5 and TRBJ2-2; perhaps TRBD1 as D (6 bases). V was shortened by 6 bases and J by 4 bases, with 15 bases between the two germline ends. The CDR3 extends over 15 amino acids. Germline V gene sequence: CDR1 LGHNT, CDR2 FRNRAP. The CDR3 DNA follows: TGTGCTAGTGGATCGACAGGACCATTCACCGGGGAGCTGTTTTTT. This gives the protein CASGSTGPFTGELFF.

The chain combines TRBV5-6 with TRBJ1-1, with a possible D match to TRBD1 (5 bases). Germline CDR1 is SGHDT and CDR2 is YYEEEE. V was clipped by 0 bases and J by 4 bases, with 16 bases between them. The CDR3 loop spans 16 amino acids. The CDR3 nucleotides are TGTGCCAGCAGCTTGGACAGGTCGATGGTGAGCACTGAAGCTTTCTTT. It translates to CASSLDRSMVSTEAFF.

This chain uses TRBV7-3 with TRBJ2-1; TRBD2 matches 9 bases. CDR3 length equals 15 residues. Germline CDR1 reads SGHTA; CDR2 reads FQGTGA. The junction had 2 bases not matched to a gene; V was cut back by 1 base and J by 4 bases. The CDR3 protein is CASSLRLAGYNEQFF. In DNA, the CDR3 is TGTGCCAGCAGCTTAAGGCTAGCGGGGTACAATGAGCAGTTCTTC.

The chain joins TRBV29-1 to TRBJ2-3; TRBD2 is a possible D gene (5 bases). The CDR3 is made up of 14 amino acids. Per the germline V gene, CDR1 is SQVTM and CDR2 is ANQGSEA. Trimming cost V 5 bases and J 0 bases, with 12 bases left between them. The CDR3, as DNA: TGCAGCGTTATCACCCGGGATAGCACAGATACGCAGTATTTT. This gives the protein CSVITRDSTDTQYF.

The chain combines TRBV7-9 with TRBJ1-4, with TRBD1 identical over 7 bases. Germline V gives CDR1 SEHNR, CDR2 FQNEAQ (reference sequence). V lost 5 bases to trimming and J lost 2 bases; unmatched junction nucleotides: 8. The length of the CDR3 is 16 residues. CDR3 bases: TGTGCCAGCAGCCCCGACAGGGTTGGCACTAATGAAAAACTGTTTTTT. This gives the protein CASSPDRVGTNEKLFF.

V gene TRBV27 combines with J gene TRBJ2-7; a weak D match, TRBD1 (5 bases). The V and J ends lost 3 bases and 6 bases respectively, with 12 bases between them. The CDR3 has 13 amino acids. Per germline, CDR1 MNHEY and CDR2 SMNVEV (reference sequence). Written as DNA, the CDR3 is TGTGCCAGCAGTTTGCAACCAGGGCTCGAGCAGTACTTC. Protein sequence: CASSLQPGLEQYF.

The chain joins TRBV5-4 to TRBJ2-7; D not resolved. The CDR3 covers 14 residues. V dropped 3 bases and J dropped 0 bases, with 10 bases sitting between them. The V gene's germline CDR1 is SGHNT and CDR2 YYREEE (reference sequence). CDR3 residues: CASSSELSSYEQYF. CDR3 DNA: TGTGCCAGCAGCTCCGAACTTAGCTCCTACGAGCAGTACTTC.

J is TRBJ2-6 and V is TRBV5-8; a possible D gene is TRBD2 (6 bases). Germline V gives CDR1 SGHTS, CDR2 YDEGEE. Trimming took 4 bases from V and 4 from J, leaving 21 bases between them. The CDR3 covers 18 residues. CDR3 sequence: CASSGGYGPSSGANVLTF. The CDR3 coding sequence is TGTGCCAGCAGCGGGGGGTATGGGCCCTCTTCCGGGGCCAACGTCCTGACTTTC.

The CDR3 protein is CASTHGQGSTGELFF. Written as DNA, the CDR3 is TGTGCCAGCACCCACGGGCAGGGGAGCACCGGGGAGCTGTTTTTT. The chain uses TRBV27 and TRBJ2-2; a weak D match, TRBD1 (6 bases). CDR3 length: 15 amino acids. Trimming removed 7 bases from V and 4 bases from J, with 16 bases in between. Germline CDR1 is MNHEY and CDR2 is SMNVEV (reference sequence).

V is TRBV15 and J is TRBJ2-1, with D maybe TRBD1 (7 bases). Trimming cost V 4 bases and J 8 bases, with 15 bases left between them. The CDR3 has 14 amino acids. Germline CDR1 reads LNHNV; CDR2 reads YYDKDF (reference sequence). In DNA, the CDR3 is TGTGCCACCAGCAAACAGACAGGGAGGCATGAGCAGTTCTTC. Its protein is CATSKQTGRHEQFF.

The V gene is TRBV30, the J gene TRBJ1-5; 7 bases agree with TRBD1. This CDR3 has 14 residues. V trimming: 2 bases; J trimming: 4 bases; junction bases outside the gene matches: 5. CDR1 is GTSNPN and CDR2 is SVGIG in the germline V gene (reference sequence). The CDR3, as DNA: TGTGCCTGGAGTACGGCAGGGGGTAATCAGCCCCAGCATTTT. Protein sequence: CAWSTAGGNQPQHF.

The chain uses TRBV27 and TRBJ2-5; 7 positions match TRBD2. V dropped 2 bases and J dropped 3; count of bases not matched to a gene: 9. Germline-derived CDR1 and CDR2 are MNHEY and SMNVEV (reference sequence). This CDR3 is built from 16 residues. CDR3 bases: TGTGCCAGCAGTTTAGGGATGTGGGAGGGAAAAGAGACCCAGTACTTC. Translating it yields CASSLGMWEGKETQYF.

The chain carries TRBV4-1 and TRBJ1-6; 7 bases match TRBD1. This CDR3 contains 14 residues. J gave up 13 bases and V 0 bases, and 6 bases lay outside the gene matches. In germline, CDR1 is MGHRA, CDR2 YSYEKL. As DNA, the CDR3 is TGCGCCAGCAGCCAAGATAGACAGGGCGCGCCCCTCCACTTT. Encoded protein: CASSQDRQGAPLHF.

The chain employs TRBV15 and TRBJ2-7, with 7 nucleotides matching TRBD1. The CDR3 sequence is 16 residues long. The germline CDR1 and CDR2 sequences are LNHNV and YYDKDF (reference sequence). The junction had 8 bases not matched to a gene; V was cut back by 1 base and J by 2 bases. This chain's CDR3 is CATSRGKWDSPYEQYF. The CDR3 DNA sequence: TGTGCCACCAGCAGAGGAAAATGGGACAGCCCCTACGAGCAGTACTTC.